What follows are 20 T cell receptor beta chains derived from one specimen sequenced in a study of T cell responses to AZD1222 COVID-19 vaccine. Libraries were prepared by immunoSEQ multiplex PCR; TCRdb keeps only in-frame clonotypes and omits some of them. The sample lists more than 100,000 clones, roughly 89% occurring once. The sample consisted of peripheral blood, taken on day 0 of AZD1222 vaccination. Every receptor here comes from an adult in good health.

This sequence joins TRBV10-3 and TRBJ2-1, with D hard to call. V was shortened by 0 bases and J by 8 bases, with 8 bases between the two germline ends. Germline assignment: CDR1 ENHRY and CDR2 SYGVKD. This CDR3 has 13 amino acids. The CDR3 sequence: CAISESFFDEQFF. For the CDR3, the DNA is TGTGCCATCAGTGAGTCGTTCTTCGATGAGCAGTTCTTC.

This clone was seen once. The rearrangement joins TRBV5-1 to TRBJ2-1; TRBD2 matches at 13 bases. CDR1 is SGHRS, CDR2 YFSETQ, per germline. The CDR3 spans 15 residues. Trimming at V came to 4 bases and at J to 7 bases, leaving 5 bases not matched to a gene. In DNA form, the CDR3 reads TGCGCCAGCAGCGTACTAGCGGGGGGGCTGAATGAGCAGTTCTTC. Its translation is CASSVLAGGLNEQFF. Using reference TRBV5-1 and TRBJ2-1 for the parts outside the CDR3, the full variable domain is KAGVTQTPRYLIKTRGQQVTLSCSPISGHRSVSWYQQTPGQGLQFLFEYFSETQRNKGNFPGRFSGRQFSNSRSEMNVSTLELGDSALYLCASSVLAGGLNEQFFGPGTRLTVL.

J is TRBJ2-5 and V is TRBV5-4; perhaps TRBD1 as D (6 bases). Trimming took off 1 base at V and 3 bases at J, with 10 bases between the two ends. Germline V gene lookup returns CDR1 SGHNT and CDR2 YYREEE (reference sequence). CDR3 length equals 14 residues. The CDR3 DNA reads TGTGCCAGCAGCTTGAAACAGGGAAAAGAGACCCAGTACTTC. The encoded protein is CASSLKQGKETQYF.

As concerns this clone: At one end, the junction sequence differs from germline, possibly due to a read error. This chain uses TRBV29-1 with TRBJ2-7; TRBD1 agrees at 9 bases. The V gene's germline CDR1 is SQVTM and CDR2 ANQGSEA. The CDR3 is 13 residues long. DNA for the CDR3: TGCAGCGCTGAATCGGGACAGGGCTACGAGCAGTACTTC. This encodes CSAESGQGYEQYF.

The rearrangement joins TRBV10-2 to TRBJ1-3, with a tentative D call TRBD1 (5 bases). CDR1 WSHSY and CDR2 SAAADI come from the germline V gene. V lost 2 bases, J lost 1 base, and 15 bases lay in between. CDR3 length: 17 residues. The DNA of the CDR3 is TGCGCCAGCAGTGAGGTCCCGGGACGGCGTTCTGGAAACACCATATATTTT. This encodes CASSEVPGRRSGNTIYF.

The V gene is TRBV5-6, the J gene TRBJ2-7; TRBD1 is a possible D gene (6 bases). The V end was cut by 0 bases, the J end by 4 bases, with 14 bases between. There are 15 residues in the CDR3. Germline V CDR1 and CDR2: SGHDT, YYEEEE. Here the CDR3 reads CASSLVQAQGYEQYF. The CDR3 coding sequence is TGTGCCAGCAGCTTGGTACAGGCCCAGGGGTACGAGCAGTACTTC.

The CDR3 reads CASRDGQAMNTEAFF. The CDR3 nucleotides read TGTGCCAGCAGAGATGGACAGGCTATGAACACTGAAGCTTTCTTT. The chain is built from TRBV6-5 and TRBJ1-1; 7 positions match TRBD1. After removal of 6 bases from V and 0 bases from J, the junction contained 7 bases not matched to a gene. Germline lookup yields CDR1 MNHEY and CDR2 SVGAGI. The CDR3 covers 15 residues.

V is TRBV19 and J is TRBJ2-6; 8 nucleotides align to TRBD1. Unmatched junction bases numbered 5, after V lost 5 bases and J lost 2 bases. The CDR3 is made up of 16 amino acids. Germline V gene data show CDR1 as LNHDA and CDR2 as SQIVND (reference sequence). This CDR3 is CASSPKDRAGANVLTF. In DNA form, the CDR3 reads TGTGCCAGTAGTCCAAAGGACAGGGCTGGGGCCAACGTCCTGACTTTC.

This chain uses TRBV3-1 (or the pseudogene TRBV3-2) with TRBJ2-2, with 7 bases identical to TRBD1. In germline, CDR1 is LGHDT, CDR2 YNNKEL (reference sequence). The CDR3 consists of 15 residues. The junction had 8 bases not matched to a gene; V was cut back by 9 bases and J by 1 base. The DNA of the CDR3 is TGTGCCAGTACCGACCGGGACAGGAACACCGGGGAGCTGTTTTTT. It specifies CASTDRDRNTGELFF.

The chain couples TRBV6-2 or TRBV6-3 to TRBJ2-1; D call uncertain. The CDR3 has 14 amino acids. V lost 5 bases, J lost 0 bases, and 8 bases lay in between. CDR1 is MNHEY, CDR2 SVGEGT, per germline. This chain's CDR3 is CASSPSDSYNEQFF. The CDR3 nucleotides are TGTGCCAGCAGTCCCTCGGACTCCTACAATGAGCAGTTCTTC.

The V call is TRBV12-5, the J call TRBJ2-1, with 15 bases matching TRBD2. This CDR3 has 19 amino acids. The junction had 9 bases not matched to a gene; V was cut back by 6 bases and J by 0 bases. Looked up from germline, CDR1 is LGHNT and CDR2 is FRNRAP. The CDR3 DNA reads as TGTGCTAGTGGGCCGGGACTAGCGGGGGGAGAAAGCTCCTACAATGAGCAGTTCTTC. This gives the protein CASGPGLAGGESSYNEQFF.

CDR3 nucleotides: TGTGCCAGCAGTGACACCTATGGCTACACCTTC. Translation gives CASSDTYGYTF. The chain couples TRBV28 to TRBJ1-2, with D unclear. Germline CDR1 and CDR2: MDHEN and SYDVKM. This CDR3 region has 11 residues. The V end was cut by 5 bases, the J end by 4 bases, with 5 bases between.

V gene TRBV15 combines with J gene TRBJ2-3; unclear D gene. Germline-derived CDR1 and CDR2 are LNHNV and YYDKDF (reference sequence). The V end lost 0 bases, the J end lost 4 bases, and 17 bases lay between the germline ends. The CDR3 runs to 17 residues. DNA for the CDR3: TGTGCCACCAGCAGAGACGGCCTTGGGGTTCATCCAGATACGCAGTATTTT. It yields the protein CATSRDGLGVHPDTQYF. Supplemented by reference TRBV15 and TRBJ2-3, the full variable domain reads DAMVIQNPRYQVTQFGKPVTLSCSQTLNHNVMYWYQQKSSQAPKLLFHYYDKDFNNEADTPDNFQSRRPNTSFCFLDIRSPGLGDTAMYLCATSRDGLGVHPDTQYFGPGTRLTVL.

This chain links TRBV7-2 with TRBJ1-3; D remains unclear. V was shortened by 1 base and J by 0 bases, with 10 bases between the two germline ends. The germline V gene encodes CDR1 SGHTA and CDR2 FQGNSA. The CDR3 sequence is 16 residues long. The CDR3 nucleotides read TGTGCCAGCAGCTTAGGGCGGCAGTACTCTGGAAACACCATATATTTT. It translates to CASSLGRQYSGNTIYF.

The V gene is TRBV7-9, the J gene TRBJ1-1, with D uncertain. This CDR3 region has 12 residues. V lost 1 base to trimming and J lost 6 bases, with 6 bases between them. The germline CDR1 and CDR2 sequences are SEHNR and FQNEAQ (reference sequence). Here the CDR3 DNA reads TGTGCCAGCAGCTTAGTATCACCTGAAGCTTTCTTT. Residues: CASSLVSPEAFF.

The V gene is TRBV5-5, the J gene TRBJ1-2, with a tentative D call TRBD1 (6 bases). Trimming shortened V by 1 base and J by 4 bases, and 17 bases separated the two germline ends. CDR1 SGHKS and CDR2 YYEKEE come from the germline V gene (reference sequence). This CDR3 region has 16 residues. CDR3 coding DNA: TGTGCCAGCAGCTTGTTTGCCCGGACAGACTCCTATGGCTACACCTTC. This encodes CASSLFARTDSYGYTF.

Of note for this clone: The same CDR3 also results from other DNA sequences found in this sample. The rearrangement joins TRBV28 to TRBJ1-2; D remains unclear. CDR1 and CDR2 from the germline V gene are MDHEN and SYDVKM. The CDR3 is made up of 11 amino acids. V was pared by 5 bases and J by 2 bases, with 3 bases between. The CDR3 DNA follows: TGTGCCAGCAGTCTAAACTATGGCTACACCTTC. This codes for CASSLNYGYTF.

This chain uses TRBV7-2 with TRBJ1-2; 9 bases fit TRBD1. Germline V gives CDR1 SGHTA, CDR2 FQGNSA. The junction had 2 bases not matched to a gene; V was cut back by 1 base and J by 11 bases. This CDR3 is built from 12 residues. CDR3 DNA: TGTGCCAGCAGCTTAGAGGACAGGGGATACACCTTC. Translation: CASSLEDRGYTF.

This rearrangement joins TRBV6-5 to TRBJ2-7; D unresolved. CDR3 length equals 12 residues. Germline V gene lookup returns CDR1 MNHEY and CDR2 SVGAGI. Trimming left V 4 bases short and J 2 bases short, with 6 bases between. This CDR3 reads CASSSFPYEQYF. The CDR3 nucleotides are TGTGCCAGCAGTTCCTTCCCCTACGAGCAGTACTTC.

This chain links TRBV19 with TRBJ1-1; a weak D match, TRBD1 (5 bases). V was shortened by 7 bases and J by 4 bases, with 19 bases between the two germline ends. CDR1 is LNHDA, CDR2 SQIVND, per germline (reference sequence). The CDR3 spans 15 residues. DNA of the CDR3: TGTGCCAGTATATTGAATTTTGGGGGATCCACTGAAGCTTTCTTT. This translates into CASILNFGGSTEAFF.